This T cell receptor beta chain emerged from a study of identifying expanded T cells in peripheral blood. Comment on this clone: The antigen remains undetermined.

Assay used: immunoSEQ multiplex PCR; TCRdb lists only in-frame clones, some missing. This sample has over 75,000 clones, with approximately 88% found just once. No infections or other immune events were documented during collection. Germline loops: CDR1 SGHRS, CDR2 YFSETQ. The CDR3 contains 15 residues. With 3 bases removed from V and 5 bases from J, the gap between germline ends came to 17 bases. General study results and limits: Differentially abundant clones: 0.95 to 1.5 between replicates, roughly 16 at two to three weeks, 19 to 20 at four. Clone count variance between approximately 2-week samples rose with total template count.

The origin of this receptor is a person between 18 and 75 years old in good health. Sequenced input: blood. The rearrangement joins TRBV5-1 to TRBJ1-1, with TRBD1 as a possible D gene (6 bases). The chain's CDR3 is CASSSVIAGATEAFF. CDR3 nucleotides: TGCGCCAGCAGCTCCGTCATAGCAGGGGCGACTGAAGCTTTCTTT.